What follows are 8 T cell receptor beta chains derived from one specimen sequenced in a study of sequential checkpoint blockade in melanoma. Treatment of the sample: randomized to nivolumab then ipilimumab (arm A) or the reverse (arm B). Assay used: immunoSEQ multiplex PCR; TCRdb lists only in-frame clones, some missing. The table lists 15,000 to 20,000 clones, around 65% of them singletons. The sequences come from CD8+ T cells sorted from blood (inferred from file names), collected from a patient given nivolumab and ipilimumab in sequence. These receptors all come from a human donor with melanoma.

The rearrangement links TRBV7-9 to TRBJ2-7; maybe TRBD2 (6 bases). The CDR3 spans 15 residues. V shed 1 base and J shed 3 bases, with 13 bases lying between them. Germline V gene data show CDR1 as SEHNR and CDR2 as FQNEAQ (reference sequence). The CDR3 DNA follows: TGTGCCAGCAGCTTAGTTGGGGGGACCCGCTACGAGCAGTACTTC. Translating it yields CASSLVGGTRYEQYF.

Here the CDR3 reads CASSLTAGAQETQYF. For the CDR3, the DNA is TGTGCCAGCAGCTTAACTGCAGGGGCCCAAGAGACCCAGTACTTC. This rearrangement joins TRBV7-3 to TRBJ2-5, with a possible D match to TRBD1 (6 bases). Trimming took off 0 bases at V and 1 base at J, with 9 bases between the two ends. Looked up from germline, CDR1 is SGHTA and CDR2 is FQGTGA. The CDR3 runs 15 residues.

The chain employs TRBV7-8 and TRBJ2-3, with TRBD2 matching over 9 bases. Trimming removed 3 bases from V and 3 bases from J; junction bases left unmatched: 10. Germline assignment: CDR1 SGHVS and CDR2 FQNEAQ. The CDR3 covers 17 residues. CDR3 residues: CASSLGARGGRTDTQYF. Here the CDR3 DNA reads TGTGCCAGCAGCTTGGGAGCGCGGGGGGGCCGTACAGATACGCAGTATTTT. The full variable domain, in which reference TRBV7-8 and TRBJ2-3 provide the parts outside the CDR3, is GAGVSQSPRYKVAKRGQDVALRCDPISGHVSLFWYQQALGQGPEFLTYFQNEAQLDKSGLPSDRFFAERPEGSVSTLKIQRTQQEDSAVYLCASSLGARGGRTDTQYFGPGTRLTVL.

This chain connects TRBV30 to TRBJ2-5; perhaps TRBD2 as D (6 bases). Per the germline V gene, CDR1 is GTSNPN and CDR2 is SVGIG (reference sequence). Trimming cost V 0 bases and J 5 bases, with 10 bases left between them. The CDR3 consists of 13 residues. The CDR3: CAWSVTGGETQYF. In nucleotides, the CDR3 is TGTGCCTGGAGTGTAACAGGAGGGGAGACCCAGTACTTC.

V gene TRBV6-1 combines with J gene TRBJ2-7; 10 bases agree with TRBD2. Germline CDR1 MNHNS, CDR2 SASEGT. With 4 bases clipped from V and 4 bases from J, the junction kept 10 bases outside the gene matches. This CDR3 contains 16 residues. The CDR3 DNA reads TGTGCCAGCAGTGTCCCCCCTAGCGGGAGCTTGTACGAGCAGTACTTC. Translation: CASSVPPSGSLYEQYF.

The chain links TRBV9 to TRBJ2-7, with D perhaps TRBD1 (6 bases). V dropped 3 bases and J dropped 6 bases, with 13 bases sitting between them. The CDR3 has 13 amino acids. Germline CDR1 and CDR2: SGDLS and YYNGEE. The CDR3 DNA reads TGTGCCAGCAGCGAGGGGACGACAGGCGAGCAGTACTTC. This sequence encodes CASSEGTTGEQYF.

This chain uses TRBV14 with TRBJ1-4, with D tentatively TRBD1 (6 bases). The CDR3 is 17 amino acids. Between the trimmed V and J ends, which lost 4 bases and 3 bases, there was a span of 18 bases. The germline CDR1 and CDR2 sequences are SGHDN and FVKESK. Here the CDR3 reads CASSPGQRNSANEKLFF. The CDR3 nucleotides read TGTGCCAGCAGCCCTGGACAGCGTAACTCGGCTAATGAAAAACTGTTTTTT.

There are a few counts of this clone. One junction end disagrees with the germline gene, perhaps due to a read error. This chain joins TRBV5-5 and TRBJ2-7, with TRBD1 matching over 7 bases. The V gene's germline CDR1 is SGHKS and CDR2 YYEKEE (reference sequence). The length of the CDR3 is 16 residues. Here the CDR3 reads CASSYSPGTEIYEQYF. DNA of the CDR3: TGCGCCAGCAGCTATTCCCCTGGGACAGAGATATACGAGCAGTACTTC.